The 16 T cell receptor beta chains reported below all come from one sample, sequenced in a study of Ad26.COV2.S vaccination and SARS-CoV-2 variants. Here immunoSEQ multiplex PCR was the method, and the copy in TCRdb shows in-frame clones only, minus some. The sample lists hundreds of thousands of clones; around 89% were seen once. Treatment noted: roughly 19 received Ad26.COV2.S at low or high dose, single or two shots; roughly five received placebo; per-sample allocation not given. The samples were gathered on day 63 after the first injection of vaccine or placebo. The material was peripheral blood, obtained in a trial of Ad26.COV2.S vaccine versus placebo. The receptors originated from a person between 18 and 59 years old who received the Ad26.COV2.S COVID-19 vaccine or a placebo.

CDR3: CASSDLTGANYGYTF. CDR3 coding DNA: TGTGCCAGCAGCGATCTAACAGGAGCTAACTATGGCTACACCTTC. This sequence joins TRBV9 and TRBJ1-2; perhaps TRBD1 as D (5 bases). The CDR3 loop spans 15 amino acids. Trimming shortened V by 3 bases and J by 0 bases, and 12 bases separated the two germline ends. Germline loops: CDR1 SGDLS, CDR2 YYNGEE.

The CDR3 sequence is CASSEGRGGGNQPQHF. In DNA, the CDR3 is TGTGCCAGCAGTGAAGGGCGCGGGGGGGGCAATCAGCCCCAGCATTTT. V and J are TRBV6-1 and TRBJ1-5; TRBD1 might be the D (5 bases). The CDR3 consists of 16 residues. Germline loops: CDR1 MNHNS, CDR2 SASEGT. Trimming pared 1 base from V and 2 bases from J, leaving 12 bases between.

This clone has a single count. The chain joins TRBV19 to TRBJ2-1; D uncertain. This CDR3 has 16 amino acids. Germline CDR1 and CDR2: LNHDA and SQIVND (reference sequence). V was trimmed by 3 bases and J by 0 bases, leaving 12 bases between them. The CDR3, as DNA: TGTGCCAGTAGTATTTTGGAGCTAAGCTCCTACAATGAGCAGTTCTTC. Its translation is CASSILELSSYNEQFF.

V gene TRBV6-5 combines with J gene TRBJ1-4; D not resolved. Per the germline V gene, CDR1 is MNHEY and CDR2 is SVGAGI. The germline V and J ends were trimmed by 7 bases and 0 bases, with 9 bases remaining between them. The CDR3 is made up of 14 amino acids. The CDR3 DNA is TGTGCCAGCAAGGGAAGGGCAACTAATGAAAAACTGTTTTTT. Residues: CASKGRATNEKLFF.

The rearrangement uses TRBV6-5 and TRBJ2-7; 8 positions match TRBD2. This CDR3 has 15 residues. V gave up 6 bases and J gave up 2 bases; unmatched junction bases: 9. Germline assignment: CDR1 MNHEY and CDR2 SVGAGI. DNA for the CDR3: TGTGCCAGCAGCCTCCTAGCGGGCAATGCCTACGAGCAGTACTTC. This codes for CASSLLAGNAYEQYF.

CDR3 DNA sequence: TGTGCCAGCAGCTCGCAGGAGGGCTCCTACAATGAGCAGTTCTTC. Protein product: CASSSQEGSYNEQFF. This chain uses TRBV11-3 with TRBJ2-1, with D perhaps TRBD2 (6 bases). The CDR3 is 15 amino acids. V was cut by 4 bases and J by 0 bases, with 10 bases left in between. The germline V gene has CDR1 SGHNT and CDR2 YENEEA.

The J gene is TRBJ1-2, the V gene TRBV10-3; weak D call: TRBD1 (6 bases). This CDR3 spans 14 amino acids. The germline gives CDR1 ENHRY, CDR2 SYGVKD. Trimming pared 2 bases from V and 8 bases from J, leaving 15 bases between. CDR3 DNA: TGTGCCATCAGTGAGACAACAGGGTCCGGGGGCTACACCTTC. Translated: CAISETTGSGGYTF.

The CDR3 DNA sequence: TGTGCCAGCAGTTTATCTTTTGGACAGGGGAGGATAGGTTTCTTT. It translates to CASSLSFGQGRIGFF. The chain combines TRBV27 with TRBJ1-1; 9 positions match TRBD1. This CDR3 region has 15 residues. CDR1 is MNHEY and CDR2 is SMNVEV in the germline V gene (reference sequence). V was clipped by 0 bases and J by 13 bases; unmatched bases: 12.

The chain combines TRBV6-6 with TRBJ2-2, with unresolved D. The V gene's germline CDR1 is MNHNY and CDR2 SVGAGI (reference sequence). The CDR3 sequence is 17 residues long. V was shortened by 5 bases and J by 3 bases, with 19 bases between the two germline ends. The CDR3, as DNA: TGTGCCAGCAGTCCTCGTAGGGCGAGAGCAGACACCGGGGAGCTGTTTTTT. This gives the protein CASSPRRARADTGELFF.

V is TRBV2 and J is TRBJ1-5; no firm D call. The CDR3 covers 15 residues. The germline V and J ends were trimmed by 1 base and 4 bases, with 11 bases remaining between them. Germline V lookup: CDR1 SNHLY, CDR2 FYNNEI. The CDR3 DNA reads as TGTGCCAGCAGTGAAGGCAGAGCGACGAATCAGCCCCAGCATTTT. Translating gives CASSEGRATNQPQHF.

J is TRBJ2-7 and V is TRBV10-3, with D tentatively TRBD2 (5 bases). The CDR3 contains 12 residues. The V gene lost 6 bases and the J gene lost 4 bases, with 10 bases spanning the gap. Germline CDR1 is ENHRY and CDR2 is SYGVKD. The DNA for the CDR3 is TGTGCCATCAGCCCGGCGGGTTACGAGCAGTACTTC. Translated: CAISPAGYEQYF.

This chain uses TRBV3-1 (or the pseudogene TRBV3-2) with TRBJ2-7; 9 nucleotides align to TRBD1. Germline lookup yields CDR1 LGHDT and CDR2 YNNKEL (reference sequence). V trimming: 4 bases; J trimming: 4 bases; junction bases outside the gene matches: 8. The CDR3 contains 15 residues. CDR3 bases: TGTGCCAGCAGCCTCCCCGGGACAGGGATGTACGAGCAGTACTTC. Amino acids: CASSLPGTGMYEQYF.

Turning to this clone: Additional DNA sequences in this sample encode the identical CDR3. This chain joins TRBV6-5 and TRBJ1-2; D is undetermined. The CDR3 totals 14 residues. From germline, CDR1 is MNHEY and CDR2 SVGAGI. The V and J ends lost 0 bases and 0 bases respectively, with 5 bases between them. Here the CDR3 reads CASSYSGTNYGYTF. In DNA, the CDR3 is TGTGCCAGCAGTTACTCGGGAACTAACTATGGCTACACCTTC.

The chain couples TRBV20-1 to TRBJ1-2; D uncertain. The ends were cut back, 3 bases at V and 9 bases at J, with 11 bases in the middle. Per germline, CDR1 DFQATT and CDR2 SNEGSKA (reference sequence). The length of the CDR3 is 11 residues. The CDR3 loop reads CSASPVGSYTF. CDR3 coding DNA: TGCAGTGCTAGTCCCGTGGGTAGCTACACCTTC.

The chain recombines TRBV15 with TRBJ2-7; perhaps TRBD1 as D (6 bases). Germline V CDR1 and CDR2: LNHNV, YYDKDF (reference sequence). Between the trimmed V and J ends, which lost 0 bases and 4 bases, there was a span of 16 bases. The CDR3 extends over 16 amino acids. The CDR3 DNA sequence: TGTGCCACCAGCAGAGACGGGACAAATCTGTGGTACGAGCAGTACTTC. This encodes CATSRDGTNLWYEQYF.

This clone was observed a single time. The rearrangement joins TRBV2 to TRBJ1-1; D is perhaps TRBD1 (6 bases). Germline CDR1 is SNHLY and CDR2 is FYNNEI. The CDR3 has 13 residues. V lost 5 bases and J lost 8, with 15 bases in between. CDR3 protein: CASSPRGGEEAFF. The CDR3 DNA follows: TGTGCCAGCAGTCCCAGGGGAGGGGAAGAAGCTTTCTTT.